Presented here are 9 T cell receptor beta chains from one specimen sequenced in a study of CD8+CD57+ T cells in acquired aplastic anemia (dated by TCRdb to 2017 to 2018). The sequencer was an Illumina HiSeq 2000. Genomic DNA served as template for TCR beta VDJ combination and CDR3 sequence profiling. The raw public reads went through TCRdb reprocessing: fastp at Q25, MiXCR clone calling, in-frame beta chains kept. Rows merge per CDR3 protein into single entries with the most common DNA and genes. The sample table records under 350,000 distinct CDR3 sequences; 45% to 65% of these occur just once. The top ten constitute 1.3% of the sample. Expansion of CD8+CD57+ cells had been shown by flow cytometry in the patients chosen for sequencing. Sequenced sample: sorted CD4+, CD8+, or CD8+CD57+ T cells (not recorded which) from PBMCs. The origin of the receptors is a human donor with aplastic anemia.

This clonotype turned up a few times. The J gene is TRBJ1-1, the V gene TRBV15; D unclear. Per germline, CDR1 LNHNV and CDR2 YYDKDF (reference sequence). The CDR3 extends over 16 amino acids. V lost 4 bases and J lost 9, with 24 bases in between. In DNA, the CDR3 is TGTGCCACCAGCACGCTAGTCCCCGGGAGTGAGGTCCAAGCTTTCTTT. This sequence encodes CATSTLVPGSEVQAFF.

Remarks on this clonotype: In this CDR3 the conserved last residue, phenylalanine or tryptophan, is missing, so a read error is likely. Because the CDR3's place on the DNA is in doubt, the DNA is left out and the CDR3 is given as listed by TCRdb. The chain has TRBV10-3 and TRBJ2-3; the table's D call, TRBD2, was not checked against the DNA. The CDR3 is made up of 15 amino acids, end residues included. Germline V gene data show CDR1 as ENHRY and CDR2 as SYGVKD. CDR3 in amino acids: CAIHAGRPRATPSVR.

Of note for this clonotype: At one end, the junction sequence differs from germline, possibly due to a read error. V usage is TRBV5-1 and J usage is TRBJ2-7, with 8 nucleotides matching TRBD2. The CDR3 runs 15 residues. The germline V gene encodes CDR1 SGHRS and CDR2 YFSETQ. CDR3: CASSVGVGRVYEQYF. DNA of the CDR3: TGTGCCAGCAGCGTAGGGGTCGGGAGGGTTTACGAGCAGTACTTC.

In its sample, this clonotype was seen many times. V is TRBV7-7 and J is TRBJ2-1; 13 bases map to TRBD2. Germline CDR1 and CDR2: SSHAT and FNYEAQ (reference sequence). With 5 bases clipped from V and 2 bases from J, the junction kept 6 bases outside the gene matches. The CDR3 has 17 amino acids. The CDR3: CASSGRTSGSPYNEQFF. The CDR3 DNA reads TGTGCCAGCAGCGGTCGGACTAGCGGGAGTCCCTACAATGAGCAGTTCTTC.

The chain recombines TRBV6-5 with TRBJ1-6; D is possibly TRBD1 (5 bases). The CDR3 consists of 16 residues. The germline CDR1 and CDR2 sequences are MNHEY and SVGAGI. Trimming removed 6 bases from V and 9 bases from J, with 21 bases in between. The CDR3 protein is CASSHIPQGGASPLHF. In DNA form, the CDR3 reads TGTGCCAGCAGCCACATCCCTCAGGGTGGTGCTTCACCCCTCCACTTT.

The CDR3 loop is CSQGAGSYGYTF. CDR3 coding DNA: TGCAGCCAAGGGGCAGGGAGCTATGGCTACACCTTC. The genes are TRBV29-1 and TRBJ1-2; D is possibly TRBD1 (5 bases). Germline V gene data show CDR1 as SQVTM and CDR2 as ANQGSEA. The CDR3 contains 12 residues. V was clipped by 8 bases and J by 4 bases, with 14 bases between them. The full variable domain, with the rest looked up from reference TRBV29-1 and TRBJ1-2, is SAVISQKPSRDICQRGTSLTIQCQVDSQVTMMFWYRQQPGQSLTLIATANQGSEATYESGFVIDKFPISRPNLTFSTLTVSNMSPEDSSIYLCSQGAGSYGYTFGSGTRLTVV.

This clonotype was seen ten or more times. The chain joins TRBV20-1 to TRBJ2-3; D may be TRBD2 (5 bases). The CDR3 has 13 residues. The V end was cut by 5 bases, the J end by 0 bases, with 9 bases between. Germline CDR1 reads DFQATT; CDR2 reads SNEGSKA (reference sequence). The CDR3 region has the DNA TGCAGTGCTCGGACTCCTAGCACAGATACGCAGTATTTT. This sequence encodes CSARTPSTDTQYF.

Notes on this clonotype: One end of the junction varies from germline; a read error may be responsible. This chain joins TRBV7-3 and TRBJ2-3; 12 bases are shared with TRBD2. This CDR3 spans 16 amino acids. Looked up from germline, CDR1 is SGHTA and CDR2 is FQGTGA. As DNA, the CDR3 is TGTGCCGGCAGCCCTAGCGGGGGGGCCGATGGCGATACGCAGTATTTT. Its translation: CAGSPSGGADGDTQYF.

The chain joins TRBV15 to TRBJ2-7; 9 positions match TRBD1. With V trimmed by 0 bases and J by 4 bases, 7 bases remained unmatched. Germline V gene sequence: CDR1 LNHNV, CDR2 YYDKDF (reference sequence). There are 16 residues in the CDR3. The CDR3 DNA follows: TGTGCCACCAGCAGAGAAGCCCGGGACAGGGCTTACGAGCAGTACTTC. It translates to CATSREARDRAYEQYF.